This TCR beta chain is from a study of T cells in Graves' hyperthyroidism and ophthalmopathy. Study background: The initial diagnosis was the point when peripheral blood was collected, ahead of any treatment.

With a duration under 2 months, the hyperthyroidism was newly diagnosed in patients aged 18 to 65. Notes on this clonotype: Its target is not known.

What was amplified from RNA transcripts were TCR beta CDR3 regions. Using the HTBI primer set, a first-round RT-PCR was run on the TCR CDR3. TCRdb re-analysed the multiplex PCR reads in MiXCR, keeping a single row per CDR3 protein. Of 730,000 or so distinct CDR3 sequences in the sample, 15% to 20% were seen once. The study, taken as a whole, reports: It was a median roughly six months before onset that the model predicted ophthalmopathy. Among thyroid clonotypes expanded above 0.001, most also appeared in blood.

Germline V lookup: CDR1 LNHDA, CDR2 SQIVND (reference sequence). V lost 9 bases to trimming and J lost 3 bases; unmatched junction nucleotides: 13. The CDR3 runs 16 residues. The chain is built from TRBV19 and TRBJ2-3; the match to TRBD1 covers 9 bases. The sequence derives from a woman between 50 and 59 years old with Graves' hyperthyroidism that later progressed to Graves' ophthalmopathy. Sequences were obtained from blood. The chain's CDR3 is CASSQQGAVRTDTQYF. CDR3 sequence (DNA): TGTGCCAGCAGCCAACAGGGGGCTGTGAGAACAGATACGCAGTATTTT.